This T cell receptor (beta chain) was captured by sequencing in a study of beta chain features in type 1 diabetes. Findings and limits, study-wide: The study left unresolved whether HLA type influences TCRB rearrangement. People with Type 1 diabetes carried modestly yet significantly shorter TCRB CDR3s in all four CD4+ subsets. A greater similarity of naive, central memory and Treg TCRB repertoires was seen among patients than among healthy donors.

This clone was picked up a small number of times. The antigen is not known. The sample contains more than one DNA sequence encoding this CDR3. Via the markers CD45RO/CCR7/CD25/CD127/CD95/CD27, stem cell-like memory, regulatory, central memory and naive CD4+ cells were sorted. Sequenced material consisted of expressed TCRB transcripts (all of the isolated RNA was reverse transcribed). Generated by immunoSEQ multiplex PCR, the TCRdb table keeps only in-frame clones and is missing some. The sample lists around 340,000 clones, over 7% occurring once. Input material: central memory CD4+ T cells from blood. The clonotype comes from a man in his thirties or forties with type 1 diabetes.

The DNA for the CDR3 is TGTGCCTGGACCACCGTGACAGGGCCGTCACCCCTCCACTTT. Its protein is CAWTTVTGPSPLHF. This sequence joins TRBV30 and TRBJ1-6; 7 bases agree with TRBD1. Germline loops: CDR1 GTSNPN, CDR2 SVGIG (reference sequence). The CDR3 has 14 residues. After removal of 4 bases from V and 10 bases from J, the junction contained 10 bases not matched to a gene.